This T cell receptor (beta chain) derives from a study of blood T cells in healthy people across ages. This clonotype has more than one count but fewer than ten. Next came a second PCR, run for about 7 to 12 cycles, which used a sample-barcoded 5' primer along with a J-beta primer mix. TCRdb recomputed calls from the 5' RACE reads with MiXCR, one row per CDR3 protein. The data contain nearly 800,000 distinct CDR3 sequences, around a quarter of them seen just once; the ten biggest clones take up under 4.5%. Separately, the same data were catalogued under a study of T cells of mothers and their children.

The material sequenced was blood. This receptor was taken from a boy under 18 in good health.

CDR3 region: CAGGYPRDRGYEQYF. For the CDR3, the DNA is TGTGCCGGCGGGTACCCCCGGGACAGGGGGTACGAGCAGTACTTC. V usage is TRBV21-1 and J usage is TRBJ2-5; the table's D call, TRBD1, has no DNA check behind it. The assigned J gene may be wrong: the sequence end matches TRBJ2-7 better. TRBV21-1 is marked as a pseudogene. The CDR3 sequence is 15 residues long.